This T cell receptor beta chain derives from a study of Ad26.COV2.S vaccination and SARS-CoV-2 variants. About the research overall: Donor was in the COV1001 Ad26.COV2.S trial arm. Doses of Ad26.COV2.S were injected into muscle once or twice, 56 days apart.

Clones were read by immunoSEQ multiplex PCR, and TCRdb kept only the in-frame ones, dropping some. Of about 320,000 clones listed, about 90% are singletons. Treatment specified: approximately 18 received Ad26.COV2.S at low or high dose, single or two shots; several received placebo; per-sample allocation not given. Sampling was performed 63 days after the first vaccine or placebo injection. Sequencing used peripheral blood, obtained in a trial of Ad26.COV2.S vaccine versus placebo. The sequence was obtained from a person between 18 and 60 years old who received the Ad26.COV2.S COVID-19 vaccine or a placebo.

CDR3 region: CASSWGRLNTEAFF. Here the CDR3 DNA reads TGTGCCAGCAGCTGGGGGAGGTTAAACACTGAAGCTTTCTTT. The chain links TRBV7-8 to TRBJ1-1, with a weak D call TRBD1 (5 bases). Trimming left V 4 bases short and J 2 bases short, with 11 bases between. CDR3 length equals 14 residues. Germline CDR1 SGHVS, CDR2 FQNEAQ.